Reported below is one TCR beta chain. No antigen is known for it. No base qualities exist here, and no much larger clone lies one base off it. The method was the immunoSEQ multiplex PCR assay. A mixture of 60 forward primers for TCR Vbeta segments and 13 reverse primers for TCR Jbeta segments was used in the multiplex PCR. A multiplex PCR assay on genomic DNA amplified the CDR3 region of rearranged TCR beta genes. Amplified TCR beta libraries were sequenced as 87-base-pair reads on the Illumina HiSeq System. The study's processing was this. Across the 500 to 750 repertoires, a later analysis counted approximately 75 million unique TCR beta chains, approximately 12 million of which were shared by at least two donors. Raw reads were error-corrected and collapsed into unique sequences by a nearest-neighbor algorithm in which closely related sequences were merged to remove PCR and sequencing errors. Alignment of CDR3 sequences to IMGT reference sequences was used to assign V, D and J gene segments. For a sequence to be retained, a match of at least six nucleotides to both a V gene segment and a J gene segment was required. Rearrangements were called productive when the CDR3 lacked stop codons and stayed in frame with V and J; all others were non-productive. Following IMGT convention, CDR3 was defined as the stretch from the second conserved V-encoded cysteine up to the conserved J-encoded phenylalanine. The earlier analysis of 587 of the donors excluded sequences that lacked an unambiguous match to a single V gene segment. In an earlier analysis of a few hundred of the donors, V segments were called functional above 56.7% productive rearrangements and were called segregating when the between-donor standard deviation exceeded 5%. A statistical classification framework was built for diagnosing cytomegalovirus status from the catalog of TCR beta chain sequences. V and J gene assignment, in a later analysis, came from comparing TCR nucleotide sequences with IMGT/GENE-DB human TR gene sequences. A later analysis assigned CDR3 sequences and most-parsimonious VDJ recombination scenarios with the TCRdist pipeline. In a later analysis, each TCR beta chain was defined by its CDR3 amino acid sequence together with its V-gene family, and reads lacking a unique V-gene family were excluded. To address suspected cross-contamination and a sequencing artifact, a later analysis removed 550 to 750 highly shared, low-generation-probability nucleotide sequences. A later analysis calculated a clonal expansion index for each public chain from normalized within-repertoire ranks of inferred template counts. In a later analysis, generation probabilities were computed with a VDJ recombination model fitted to out-of-frame rearrangements, and the resulting probabilities were checked against IGoR. In a later analysis, TCR-TCR, TCR-HLA and TCR-CMV co-occurrence was scored with hypergeometric tests, and a repertoire-size bias correction was applied to TCR pairs. In a later analysis, false discovery rates were estimated by permuting HLA or CMV assignments 20 times. In a later analysis, co-occurring TCRs were grouped using DBSCAN, and TCRdist sequence similarity was added for clustering within HLA-allele-positive subsets. For co-occurrence clustering, repertoires with fewer than 30,000 or more than 120,000 public chains were excluded, along with 4 to 6 repertoires with anomalous nucleotide sharing. Entries here come from immuneACCESS through TCRdb and include only in-frame sequences with V and J called. Some clones fail to appear in such tables; in the studies checked, an unresolved V gene covers under half of the shortfall, and the cause of the remainder is unknown. Clonal size and the V and J genes are those of that table, whereas D and trimming came from the DNA. In all, the sample holds about 250,000 clones, and 80% of those were seen once. The ten top clones hold roughly 0.31% of the sample.

The record originates from a study of cytomegalovirus exposure and HLA in healthy donors (dated by TCRdb to 2015 to 2018). About the full investigation: An earlier analysis of about 530 of the donors reported 276 Gb of sequence data and 117 million unique TCR beta sequences obtained from around 190 million T cells. Approximately 310 gigabases of sequencing data and around 87 million unique TCR sequences were included in an early release covering under 650 HLA-typed donors. The genetic ancestry cluster associated with self-reported Caucasian donors included 81% of the 398 genotyped donors. The study aimed to test whether signatures of past pathogen exposure could be identified by cataloging public T cell receptors. The study profiled the T cell repertoires of hundreds of subjects by immunosequencing and related them to cytomegalovirus serostatus. In addition to the first cohort of around 670 subjects, a separate validation cohort of 120 different subjects was used. High-throughput TCR immunosequencing, statistical association of individual TCRs with disease status, and machine learning were combined to predict cytomegalovirus infection status. A later analysis re-examined previously published TCR beta repertoires from over 500 donors and added high-resolution HLA genotyping to investigate patterns of TCR occurrence. Rather than drawing on any new phenotypic data, the later analysis identified candidate immune exposures from TCR beta sequences and the way those sequences occurred across donors. An earlier analysis of a few hundred of the donors applied high-throughput TCR beta sequencing to assess whether each TCR beta V gene segment acted as functional or pseudogenic. Donor age, sex, ethnicity and CMV serostatus were collected together with the repertoire data. Genome-wide SNP genotypes for about 55% of the roughly 670 donors were used in a later genetic analysis, which treated that subset as a discovery cohort. Every repertoire in the discovery cohort had been generated on one and the same sequencing platform. HLA typing covered class I and class II loci at four-digit resolution. The number of donors typed differed by locus, with about 629-640 for A, B, C, DRB1 and DQB1, over 500 for DQA1, 600 to 610 for DPA1, and some 440 for DPB1. A handful of DR-DQ haplotypes were treated as single units for association and clustering because of strong linkage in the cohort. Across 300 to 500 genotyped donors of the cohort, an average of about 240,000 unique TCR beta nucleotide sequences per donor were sequenced, and roughly 20% of those sequences were non-productive.

Study-wide findings and limitations: Specific HLA alleles were associated with around 18,000 TCR beta sequences at a false discovery rate of 0.05 in a later analysis. In an earlier analysis of 587 of the donors, most TCR beta V segments appeared in productive rearrangements about 87% or about 30% of the time, broadly matching IMGT annotations. While some public TCRs were present in many individuals, most TCR sequences turned up only very rarely across donors. Seventeen rarely observed V segments, including chromosome 9 orphons, were excluded from the earlier analysis of approximately 500 of the donors because counts were too low. In a later analysis, several top co-occurrence clusters were reported to appear linked to parvovirus B19, influenza, CMV and Epstein-Barr virus. According to a later analysis, most CMV-associated TCR beta chains appeared to be HLA-restricted, and the HLA associations seemed to be driven largely by CMV exposure. Some IMGT-functional V segments, including TRBV6-2 and TRBV6-3, could not be told apart with the 87-base-pair reads, so those segments were excluded. A further reported finding was that TCR beta sequences accurately predicted the HLA-A and HLA-B alleles for most subjects in the first cohort. CMV serostatus was the only immune exposure information available for the cohort. A few of the identified cytomegalovirus-associated TCR beta chains were confirmed in vitro to be specific for cytomegalovirus antigens. Because HLA typing was missing for some donors at each locus, association tests included only the typed subset. In a later analysis, HLA-associated TCR beta chains were found to be more clonally expanded and to have lower generation probabilities than equally common non-associated chains. A later analysis found that TCR association rates varied across HLA loci, with DRB1 alleles showing the most associated TCRs and HLA-C alleles the fewest. In this cohort, only TCR beta chains were sequenced, and detectable features were limited by the absence of alpha or paired-chain data. The authors suggested that the approach could potentially be extended to other disease states and immunological phenotypes. Roughly uniform sequencing depth across donors was assumed in presence/absence analyses, although this assumption may not hold. Cytomegalovirus status was reported to be diagnosed by the classifier with high specificity and sensitivity in both the original and validation cohorts. The study listed 164 TCR beta chains as associated with cytomegalovirus. Correlated functional status among segregating V segments might be attributable to linkage disequilibrium, but an unknown experimental factor could not be ruled out. A cluster of highly shared sequence variants was judged likely to be a technical artifact of the sequencing pipeline. In a later genetic analysis, fewer N-insertions in productive TCRs were reported among donors in an Asian-associated ancestry cluster than the roughly 710-donor mean. In a later genetic analysis, a missense DCLRE1C variant was associated with V-gene and J-gene trimming of TCR beta chains, and the association was replicated in an independent cohort. Strong co-occurrence of HLA alleles, especially DR and DQ, made assigning TCR associations to individual alleles difficult.

V sheds 6 bases and J sheds 7 bases, leaving 18 bases between their ends. The CDR3 holds 15 amino acids from the cysteine to the phenylalanine. The entry retains the CDR3 DNA only, 45 bases that are in frame from base 1. The CDR1 and CDR2 encoded by the germline V gene (reference sequence) are MNHNY and SVGAGI. The cohort was made up of 500 to 800 healthy bone marrow donors. Cohort members were all nominally healthy when sampled, although unrecorded immune exposures were likely present. The donor tested CMV seronegative and was one of the 352 seronegative cohort members. Each donor provided a peripheral blood sample, and peripheral blood mononuclear cells were used for TCR beta sequencing. The Qiagen DNeasy Blood Extraction Kit was used to extract genomic DNA from the blood cell samples.

This clonotype was obtained from a girl aged 2 to 9 in good health and CMV-seronegative. The chain uses TRBV6-6 and TRBJ2-2, with a tentative D gene TRBD2 over 6 matching bases. Sequenced input: PBMCs. Here the CDR3 is given as CASREPGTSIGELFF. The bases are TGTGCCAGCAGGGAGCCCGGGACTTCTATCGGGGAGCTGTTTTTT.